Below are 18 T cell receptor beta chains sequenced from a single sample in a study of cytomegalovirus exposure and HLA in healthy donors. The PCR contained 60 Vbeta and 13 Jbeta primers. Method: immunoSEQ multiplex PCR; TCRdb's copy keeps in-frame clones and lacks some. The sample shows about 60,000 clones, 65% to 85% of them seen only once. Sequencing input: PBMCs. These receptors originate from a female donor in good health and CMV-seronegative.

The genes are TRBV6-5 and TRBJ1-2; D ambiguous. The V gene's germline CDR1 is MNHEY and CDR2 SVGAGI. Trimming left V 6 bases short and J 5 bases short, with 10 bases between. This CDR3 is built from 12 residues. CDR3 protein: CASSPNKYGYTF. The CDR3 DNA reads as TGTGCCAGCAGCCCTAATAAGTATGGCTACACCTTC.

This clone has a single count. The rearrangement uses TRBV9 and TRBJ2-1, with TRBD1 identical over 10 bases. Germline-derived CDR1 and CDR2 are SGDLS and YYNGEE. The CDR3 spans 14 residues. J was trimmed by 7 bases and V by 0 bases; bases with no gene match: 1. CDR3 DNA: TGTGCCAGCAGCGTAGGGGACAGGGGAAATGAGCAGTTCTTC. It specifies CASSVGDRGNEQFF.

This clone came up once. The chain links TRBV6-5 to TRBJ2-3, with D perhaps matching TRBD1 (5 bases). V gave up 5 bases and J gave up 1 base, with 13 bases separating them. This CDR3 contains 15 residues. Germline lookup yields CDR1 MNHEY and CDR2 SVGAGI. The CDR3 DNA sequence: TGTGCCAGCAGTAACACAGGTTCGGGCACAGATACGCAGTATTTT. Translation gives CASSNTGSGTDTQYF.

J is TRBJ2-5 and V is TRBV6-1; TRBD1 might be the D (5 bases). The CDR3 runs to 14 residues. Germline CDR1 is MNHNS and CDR2 is SASEGT. V lost 2 bases and J 4 bases, leaving 11 bases between the germline ends. The CDR3 nucleotides are TGTGCCAGCAGTGAATCTTATAGGGGAGAGACCCAGTACTTC. Translated: CASSESYRGETQYF.

The J gene is TRBJ2-2, the V gene TRBV9, with D perhaps TRBD1 (5 bases). This CDR3 contains 15 residues. Trimming cost V 0 bases and J 4 bases, with 10 bases left between them. The germline V gene has CDR1 SGDLS and CDR2 YYNGEE. Here the CDR3 DNA reads TGTGCCAGCAGCGTAGAAGGGGAAGGCACCGGGGAGCTGTTTTTT. Translation gives CASSVEGEGTGELFF.

Details on this clone: Because the CDR3's place on the DNA is in doubt, the DNA is left out and the CDR3 is given as listed by TCRdb. The CDR3 is CASSKDFATGIGYSNQPQHF. This sequence joins TRBV21-1 and TRBJ1-5; TRBD1 reflects the table's D call only, with no check against the DNA. TRBV21-1 corresponds to a pseudogene. The CDR3 region is 20 residues in length, termini included.

This clone came up a few times. The gene calls are TRBV25-1 and TRBJ2-5; TRBD1 matches at 8 bases. V lost 8 bases and J lost 11; bases outside the gene matches: 16. CDR1 is MGHDK and CDR2 is SYGVNS in the germline V gene. The CDR3 covers 14 residues. This chain's CDR3 is CASSPRQGAGEQYF. The CDR3 region has the DNA TGTGCCAGCTCCCCCCGCCAGGGGGCGGGTGAGCAGTACTTC.

The chain combines TRBV18 with TRBJ1-1; 10 nucleotides align to TRBD1. The CDR3 totals 15 residues. The V segment lost 3 bases and the J segment 4 bases; nucleotides outside the gene matches: 5. The germline V gene encodes CDR1 KGHSH and CDR2 LQKENI. CDR3 bases: TGTGCCAGCTCACCCCGGACAGGGGGGGGCACTGAAGCTTTCTTT. Its protein product is CASSPRTGGGTEAFF.

V usage is TRBV5-4 and J usage is TRBJ1-6, with 7 nucleotides matching TRBD1. From germline, CDR1 is SGHNT and CDR2 YYREEE (reference sequence). The length of the CDR3 is 16 residues. The trim removed 0 bases at V and 7 bases at J, leaving 7 bases unmatched. This chain's CDR3 is CASSLVKGGPNSPLHF. The CDR3 DNA is TGTGCCAGCAGCTTGGTCAAAGGGGGCCCCAATTCACCCCTCCACTTT.

This clone was counted between two and nine times. The V and J genes are TRBV5-4 and TRBJ2-7; TRBD1 might be the D (5 bases). The germline gives CDR1 SGHNT, CDR2 YYREEE (reference sequence). V lost 2 bases and J lost 4, with 13 bases in between. The CDR3 length is 14 residues. The CDR3 DNA follows: TGTGCCAGCAGCTTTGGGGCCCAGTCGTACGAGCAGTACTTC. Translated: CASSFGAQSYEQYF.

The chain is built from TRBV7-9 and TRBJ1-5, with 9 bases matching TRBD1. The CDR3 is 17 amino acids. V gave up 0 bases and J gave up 2 bases; unmatched junction bases: 5. Germline CDR1 reads SEHNR; CDR2 reads FQNEAQ (reference sequence). The CDR3 loop reads CASSLAHRGLGNQPQHF. The DNA for the CDR3 is TGTGCCAGCAGCTTAGCCCACAGGGGGCTCGGCAATCAGCCCCAGCATTTT. Using reference TRBV7-9 and TRBJ1-5 for the parts outside the CDR3, the full variable domain is DTGVSQNPRHKITKRGQNVTFRCDPISEHNRLYWYRQTLGQGPEFLTYFQNEAQLEKSRLLSDRFSAERPKGSFSTLEIQRTEQGDSAMYLCASSLAHRGLGNQPQHFGDGTRLSIL.

V is TRBV7-2 and J is TRBJ2-3; perhaps TRBD2 as D (6 bases). Germline CDR1 is SGHTA and CDR2 is FQGNSA. Trimming pared 8 bases from V and 0 bases from J, leaving 12 bases between. The CDR3 contains 14 residues. The CDR3 bases are TGTGCCAGCCGGGCGGGGTTGAGCACAGATACGCAGTATTTT. This encodes CASRAGLSTDTQYF.

The CDR3 sequence is CASSLQGIEGQPQHF. As DNA, the CDR3 is TGTGCCAGTAGCCTACAGGGGATTGAGGGTCAGCCCCAGCATTTT. The chain links TRBV19 to TRBJ1-5, with 7 positions matching TRBD1. CDR3 length: 15 amino acids. Trimming took 6 bases from V and 6 from J; bases not matched to a gene: 11. Looked up from germline, CDR1 is LNHDA and CDR2 is SQIVND (reference sequence). Combining the CDR3 with reference TRBV19 and TRBJ1-5 gives the whole variable domain DGGITQSPKYLFRKEGQNVTLSCEQNLNHDAMYWYRQDPGQGLRLIYYSQIVNDFQKGDIAEGYSVSREKKESFPLTVTSAQKNPTAFYLCASSLQGIEGQPQHFGDGTRLSIL.

The V call is TRBV5-4, the J call TRBJ2-1; TRBD2 matches 7 bases. V gave up 4 bases and J gave up 9 bases; unmatched junction bases: 4. The CDR3 length is 12 residues. From germline, CDR1 is SGHNT and CDR2 YYREEE (reference sequence). CDR3 sequence reads: CASSMTSSEQFF. As DNA, the CDR3 is TGTGCCAGCAGCATGACTAGCTCTGAGCAGTTCTTC.

V and J are TRBV18 and TRBJ1-2, with a weak D call TRBD1 (6 bases). This CDR3 contains 13 residues. With 1 base removed from V and 6 bases from J, the gap between germline ends came to 9 bases. Germline CDR1 reads KGHSH; CDR2 reads LQKENI. The CDR3, as DNA: TGTGCCAGCTCACCACTACCAGGGGATGGCTACACCTTC. Its protein product is CASSPLPGDGYTF.

The gene calls are TRBV27 and TRBJ2-7; TRBD1 is a possible D gene (6 bases). There are 12 residues in the CDR3. Germline V gene data show CDR1 as MNHEY and CDR2 as SMNVEV (reference sequence). V lost 6 bases, J lost 5 bases, and 11 bases lay in between. CDR3 sequence: CASSPGQHEQYF. As DNA, the CDR3 is TGTGCCAGCAGCCCAGGACAGCACGAGCAGTACTTC.

This clone was observed a few times. The rearrangement uses TRBV6-4 and TRBJ2-1, with 8 bases identical to TRBD1. After removal of 0 bases from V and 0 bases from J, the junction contained 7 bases not matched to a gene. The CDR3 is 18 residues long. Germline V gives CDR1 MRHNA, CDR2 SNTAGT. This CDR3 reads CASSDSLNTGGSYNEQFF. The CDR3 coding sequence is TGTGCCAGCAGTGACTCGCTAAATACAGGGGGCTCCTACAATGAGCAGTTCTTC.

The chain carries TRBV11-3 and TRBJ1-5; D gene unclear. Trimming removed 0 bases at V and 1 base at J, with 7 bases between. The CDR3 loop spans 15 amino acids. Per the germline V gene, CDR1 is SGHNT and CDR2 is YENEEA. CDR3 sequence (DNA): TGTGCCAGCAGCTTAGATGGCAGAAGCAATCAGCCCCAGCATTTT. As protein: CASSLDGRSNQPQHF.